What follows is one T cell receptor (beta chain) and its context. CDR1 is SGHRS, CDR2 YFSETQ, per germline. Unmatched junction bases numbered 11, after V lost 0 bases and J lost 1 base. The CDR3 is 18 residues long. The data originate from a study of shared clonotypes between healthy human individuals. On the study more broadly: Those who served as donors were a couple of women and a few men between the ages of 18 and 49.

The protocol was immunoSEQ multiplex PCR, while the TCRdb copy is restricted to in-frame clones and leaves out a portion. The sample includes millions of clones, roughly 94% of them seen just once. The clonotype was recovered from a man between 18 and 35 years old in good health. The chain is built from TRBV5-1 and TRBJ2-7; 9 bases fit TRBD2. Sequencing was carried out using naive CD4+ T cells sorted from blood. Documented subset: CD45RA+ positively selected. The DNA for the CDR3 is TGCGCCAGCAGCTTGGCCCCTTCGGGTAGCGGGAGTTCCTACGAGCAGTACTTC. It encodes CASSLAPSGSGSSYEQYF.